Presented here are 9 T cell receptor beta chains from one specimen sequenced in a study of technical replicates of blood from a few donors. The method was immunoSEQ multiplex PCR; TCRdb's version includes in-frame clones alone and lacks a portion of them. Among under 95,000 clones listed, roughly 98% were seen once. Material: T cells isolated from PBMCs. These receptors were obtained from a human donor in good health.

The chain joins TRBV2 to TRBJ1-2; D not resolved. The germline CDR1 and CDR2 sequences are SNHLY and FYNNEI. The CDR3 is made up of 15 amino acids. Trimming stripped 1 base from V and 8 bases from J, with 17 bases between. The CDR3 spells CASSEDWASPSGYTF. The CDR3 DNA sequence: TGTGCCAGCAGTGAAGATTGGGCCAGCCCTTCAGGCTACACCTTC. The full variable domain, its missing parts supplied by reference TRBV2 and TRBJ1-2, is EPEVTQTPSHQVTQMGQEVILRCVPISNHLYFYWYRQILGQKVEFLVSFYNNEISEKSEIFDDQFSVERPDGSNFTLKIRSTKLEDSAMYFCASSEDWASPSGYTFGSGTRLTVV.

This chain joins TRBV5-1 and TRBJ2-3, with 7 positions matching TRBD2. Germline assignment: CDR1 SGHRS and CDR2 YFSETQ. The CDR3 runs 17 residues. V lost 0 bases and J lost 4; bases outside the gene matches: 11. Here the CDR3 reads CASSLATTGGGADTQYF. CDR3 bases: TGCGCCAGCAGCTTGGCCACGACGGGGGGAGGGGCAGATACGCAGTATTTT.

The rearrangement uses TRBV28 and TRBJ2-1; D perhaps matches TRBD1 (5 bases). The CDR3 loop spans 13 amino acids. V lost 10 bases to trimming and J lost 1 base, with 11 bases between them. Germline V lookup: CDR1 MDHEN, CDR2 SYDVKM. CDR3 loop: CAIRRQSYNEQFF. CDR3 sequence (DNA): TGTGCCATCCGGAGACAGTCCTACAATGAGCAGTTCTTC.

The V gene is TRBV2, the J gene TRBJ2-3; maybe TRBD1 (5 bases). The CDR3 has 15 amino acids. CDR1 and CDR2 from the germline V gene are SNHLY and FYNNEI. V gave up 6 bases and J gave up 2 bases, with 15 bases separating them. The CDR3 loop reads CASSPVGQNTDTQYF. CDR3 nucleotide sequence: TGTGCCAGCAGCCCGGTGGGGCAGAACACAGATACGCAGTATTTT. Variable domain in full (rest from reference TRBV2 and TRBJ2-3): EPEVTQTPSHQVTQMGQEVILRCVPISNHLYFYWYRQILGQKVEFLVSFYNNEISEKSEIFDDQFSVERPDGSNFTLKIRSTKLEDSAMYFCASSPVGQNTDTQYFGPGTRLTVL.

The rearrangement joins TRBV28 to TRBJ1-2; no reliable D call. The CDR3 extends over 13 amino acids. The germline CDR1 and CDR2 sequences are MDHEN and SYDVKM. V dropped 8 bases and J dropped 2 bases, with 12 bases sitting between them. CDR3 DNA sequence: TGTGCCAGCGGACTTAATACCAACTATGGCTACACCTTC. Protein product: CASGLNTNYGYTF.

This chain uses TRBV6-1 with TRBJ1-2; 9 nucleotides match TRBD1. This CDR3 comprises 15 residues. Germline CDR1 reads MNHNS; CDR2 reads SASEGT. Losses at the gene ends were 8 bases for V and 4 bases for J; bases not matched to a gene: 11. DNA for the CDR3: TGTGCCAGCCTAACCTTCCGGGACAGGGCCTATGGCTACACCTTC. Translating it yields CASLTFRDRAYGYTF.

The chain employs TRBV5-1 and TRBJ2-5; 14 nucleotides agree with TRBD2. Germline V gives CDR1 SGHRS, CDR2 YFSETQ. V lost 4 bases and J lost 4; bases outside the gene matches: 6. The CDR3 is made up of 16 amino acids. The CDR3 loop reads CASSPRLAGGSETQYF. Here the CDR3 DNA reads TGCGCCAGCAGCCCCCGACTAGCGGGGGGGTCAGAGACCCAGTACTTC. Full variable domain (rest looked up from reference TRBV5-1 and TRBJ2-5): KAGVTQTPRYLIKTRGQQVTLSCSPISGHRSVSWYQQTPGQGLQFLFEYFSETQRNKGNFPGRFSGRQFSNSRSEMNVSTLELGDSALYLCASSPRLAGGSETQYFGPGTRLLVL.

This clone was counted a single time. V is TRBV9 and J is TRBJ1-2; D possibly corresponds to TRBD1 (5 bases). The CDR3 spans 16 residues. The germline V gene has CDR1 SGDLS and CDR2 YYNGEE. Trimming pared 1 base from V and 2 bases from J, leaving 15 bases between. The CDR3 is CASSVKAGNTNYGYTF. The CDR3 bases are TGTGCCAGCAGCGTAAAGGCAGGGAATACGAACTATGGCTACACCTTC.

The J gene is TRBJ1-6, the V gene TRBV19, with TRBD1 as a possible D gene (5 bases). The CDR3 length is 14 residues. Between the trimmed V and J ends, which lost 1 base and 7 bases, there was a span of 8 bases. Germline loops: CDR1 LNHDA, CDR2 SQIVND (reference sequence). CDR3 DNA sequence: TGTGCCAGTAGTATAGTACAGGTGAATTCACCCCTCCACTTT. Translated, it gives CASSIVQVNSPLHF.